The 5 T cell receptor beta chains below all came from one sample that was sequenced in a study of blood T cells in healthy people across ages. Together with a sample-barcoded 5' primer, a J-beta primer mix was included in a second PCR lasting roughly 6 to 12 cycles. TCRdb recomputed calls from the 5' RACE reads with MiXCR, one row per CDR3 protein. This sample has fewer than 1 million distinct CDR3 sequences; 40% to 50% occur once, and the top ten carry around 21%. What was sequenced was blood. Receptors originate from a man in his 60s in good health.

Here the CDR3 reads CASPEGENTEAFF. The CDR3, as DNA: TGTGCCAGCCCTGAGGGAGAGAACACTGAAGCTTTCTTT. The chain joins TRBV7-2 to TRBJ1-1; unclear D gene. Trimming cost V 8 bases and J 1 base, with 11 bases left between them. The CDR3 is 13 amino acids. The germline V gene has CDR1 SGHTA and CDR2 FQGNSA.

The CDR3 here is CSVTVTGGDEQYF. As DNA, the CDR3 is TGCAGCGTTACCGTGACAGGGGGGGACGAGCAGTACTTC. This chain links TRBV29-1 with TRBJ2-5; 9 bases are a match to TRBD1. The J call is uncertain, as TRBJ2-7 better fits the DNA end. Germline V CDR1 and CDR2: SQVTM, ANQGSEA. The CDR3 length is 13 residues.

The J gene is TRBJ2-7, the V gene TRBV5-6, with TRBD1 as a possible D gene (6 bases). The J call may be faulty, since TRBJ2-5 better matches the DNA end. The CDR3 consists of 14 residues. Germline V gene data show CDR1 as SGHDT and CDR2 as YYEEEE. DNA for the CDR3: TGTGCCAGCAGCTTGCGGGACACGGAAGAGACCCAGTACTTC. As protein: CASSLRDTEETQYF.

Only one count was recorded for this clonotype. This chain links TRBV20-1 with TRBJ2-7; a weak D match, TRBD2 (6 bases). The germline V and J ends were trimmed by 6 bases and 5 bases, with 17 bases remaining between them. The CDR3 length is 13 residues. Germline lookup yields CDR1 DFQATT and CDR2 SNEGSKA (reference sequence). The CDR3 coding sequence is TGCAGTGCATCAGTCGGGAGCGCCGACGAGCAGTACTTC. It encodes CSASVGSADEQYF.

This clonotype has only one observation. The chain employs TRBV7-8 and TRBJ2-7; 8 bases align to TRBD1. Losses at the gene ends were 0 bases for V and 0 bases for J; bases not matched to a gene: 7. Germline CDR1 SGHVS, CDR2 FQNEAQ. There are 17 residues in the CDR3. As DNA, the CDR3 is TGTGCCAGCAGCTTAGCCGAGACAGGGGTTGACTCCTACGAGCAGTACTTC. Translating gives CASSLAETGVDSYEQYF.